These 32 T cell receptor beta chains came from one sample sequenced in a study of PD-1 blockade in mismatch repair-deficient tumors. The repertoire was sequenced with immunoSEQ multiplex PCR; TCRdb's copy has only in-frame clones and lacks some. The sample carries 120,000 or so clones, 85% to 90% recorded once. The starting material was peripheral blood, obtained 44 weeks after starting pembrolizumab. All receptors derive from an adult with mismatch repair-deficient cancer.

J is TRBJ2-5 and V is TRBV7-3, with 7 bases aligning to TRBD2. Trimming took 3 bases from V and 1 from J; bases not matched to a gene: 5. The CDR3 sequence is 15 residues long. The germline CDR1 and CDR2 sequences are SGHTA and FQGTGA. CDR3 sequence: CASSLGGRFQETQYF. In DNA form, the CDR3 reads TGTGCCAGCAGCTTGGGAGGGCGGTTCCAAGAGACCCAGTACTTC.

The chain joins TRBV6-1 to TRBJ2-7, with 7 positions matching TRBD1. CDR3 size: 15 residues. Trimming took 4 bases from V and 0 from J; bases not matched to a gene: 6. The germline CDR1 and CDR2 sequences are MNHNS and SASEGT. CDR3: CASSASNRGSYEQYF. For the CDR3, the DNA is TGTGCCAGCAGTGCTAGTAACAGGGGCTCCTACGAGCAGTACTTC.

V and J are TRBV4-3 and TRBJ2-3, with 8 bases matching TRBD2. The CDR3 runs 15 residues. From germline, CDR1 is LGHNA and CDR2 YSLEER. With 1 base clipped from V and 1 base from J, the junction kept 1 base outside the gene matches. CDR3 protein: CASSQGTSRTDTQYF. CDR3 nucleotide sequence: TGCGCCAGCAGCCAAGGGACTAGCCGCACAGATACGCAGTATTTT.

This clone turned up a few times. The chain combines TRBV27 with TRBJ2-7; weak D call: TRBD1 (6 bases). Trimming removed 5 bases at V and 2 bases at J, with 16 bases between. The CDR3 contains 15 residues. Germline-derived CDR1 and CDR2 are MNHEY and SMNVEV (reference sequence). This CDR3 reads CASSPTSGHTYEQYF. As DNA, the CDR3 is TGTGCCAGCAGTCCTACTTCGGGACATACCTACGAGCAGTACTTC.

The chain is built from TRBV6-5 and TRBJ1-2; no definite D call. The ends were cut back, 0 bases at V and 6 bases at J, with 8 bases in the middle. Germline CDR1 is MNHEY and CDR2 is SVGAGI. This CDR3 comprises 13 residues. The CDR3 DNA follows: TGTGCCAGCAGTTACTCGAGGGAGGATGGCTACACCTTC. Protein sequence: CASSYSREDGYTF.

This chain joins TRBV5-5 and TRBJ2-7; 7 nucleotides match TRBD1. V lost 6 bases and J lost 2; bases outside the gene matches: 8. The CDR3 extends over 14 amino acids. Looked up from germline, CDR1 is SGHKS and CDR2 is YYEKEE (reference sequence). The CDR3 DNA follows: TGTGCCAGCACCTGGACAGGAACGACCTACGAGCAGTACTTC. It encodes CASTWTGTTYEQYF.

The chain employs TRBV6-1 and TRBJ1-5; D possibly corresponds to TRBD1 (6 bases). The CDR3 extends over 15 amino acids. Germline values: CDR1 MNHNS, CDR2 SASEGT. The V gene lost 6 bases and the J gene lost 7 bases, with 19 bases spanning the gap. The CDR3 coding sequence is TGTGCCAGCAGCCCTAGGACAGCGAGTGGCCAGCCCCAGCATTTT. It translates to CASSPRTASGQPQHF.

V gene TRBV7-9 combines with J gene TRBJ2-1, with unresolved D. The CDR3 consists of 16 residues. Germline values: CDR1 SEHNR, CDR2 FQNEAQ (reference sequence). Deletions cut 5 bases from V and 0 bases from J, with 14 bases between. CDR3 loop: CASSLQGRSSYNEQFF. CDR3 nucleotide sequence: TGTGCCAGCAGCCTCCAAGGTCGGAGCTCCTACAATGAGCAGTTCTTC.

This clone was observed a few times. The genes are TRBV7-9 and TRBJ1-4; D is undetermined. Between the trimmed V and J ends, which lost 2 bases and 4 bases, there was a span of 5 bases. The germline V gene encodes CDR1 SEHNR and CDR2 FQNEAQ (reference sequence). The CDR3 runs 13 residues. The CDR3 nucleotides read TGTGCCAGCAGCTTACGGGGTAATGAAAAACTGTTTTTT. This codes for CASSLRGNEKLFF.

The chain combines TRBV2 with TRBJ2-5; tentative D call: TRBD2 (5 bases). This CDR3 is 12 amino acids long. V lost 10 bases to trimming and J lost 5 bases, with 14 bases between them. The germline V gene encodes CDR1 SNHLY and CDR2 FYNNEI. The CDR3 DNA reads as TGTGCCACCCTGGGAGTGGGGGAGACCCAGTACTTC. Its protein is CATLGVGETQYF.

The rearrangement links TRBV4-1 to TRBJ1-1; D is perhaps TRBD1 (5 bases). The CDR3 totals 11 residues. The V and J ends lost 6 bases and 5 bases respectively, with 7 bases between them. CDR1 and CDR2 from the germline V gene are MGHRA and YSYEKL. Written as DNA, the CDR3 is TGCGCCAGCAGTTGGGGGACTGAAGCTTTCTTT. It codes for CASSWGTEAFF.

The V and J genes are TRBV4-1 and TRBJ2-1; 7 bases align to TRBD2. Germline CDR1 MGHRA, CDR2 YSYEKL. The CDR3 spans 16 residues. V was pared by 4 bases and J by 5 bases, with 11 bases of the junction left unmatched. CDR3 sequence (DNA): TGCGCCAGCAGCCTCCGCTGGCCTAGCGGACACAATGAGCAGTTCTTC. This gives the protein CASSLRWPSGHNEQFF.

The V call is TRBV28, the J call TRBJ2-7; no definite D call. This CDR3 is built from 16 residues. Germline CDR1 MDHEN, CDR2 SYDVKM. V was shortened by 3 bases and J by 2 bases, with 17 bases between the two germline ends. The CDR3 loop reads CASSFAAWGTAYEQYF. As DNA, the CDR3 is TGTGCCAGCAGTTTCGCGGCGTGGGGAACGGCCTACGAGCAGTACTTC.

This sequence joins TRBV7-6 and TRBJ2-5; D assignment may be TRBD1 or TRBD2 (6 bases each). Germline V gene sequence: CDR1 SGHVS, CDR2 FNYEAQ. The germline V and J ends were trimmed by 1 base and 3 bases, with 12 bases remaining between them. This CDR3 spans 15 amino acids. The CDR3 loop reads CASSLVGGSEETQYF. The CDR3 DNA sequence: TGTGCCAGCAGCTTAGTGGGGGGCTCTGAAGAGACCCAGTACTTC.

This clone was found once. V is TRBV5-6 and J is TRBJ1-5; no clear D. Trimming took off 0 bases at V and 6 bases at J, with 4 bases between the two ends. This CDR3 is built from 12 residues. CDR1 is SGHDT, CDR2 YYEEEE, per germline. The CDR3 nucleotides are TGTGCCAGCAGCTTGGGGAGTCAGCCCCAGCATTTT. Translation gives CASSLGSQPQHF.

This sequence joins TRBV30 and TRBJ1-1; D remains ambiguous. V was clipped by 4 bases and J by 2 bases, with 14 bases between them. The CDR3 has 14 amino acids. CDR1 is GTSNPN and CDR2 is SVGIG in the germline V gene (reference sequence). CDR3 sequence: CAWNLARRNTEAFF. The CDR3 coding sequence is TGTGCCTGGAATTTGGCTCGTAGAAACACTGAAGCTTTCTTT.

The CDR3 protein is CASSFSPERSAYEQYF. The CDR3 DNA reads as TGTGCCAGCAGCTTTTCGCCTGAGCGGTCCGCCTACGAGCAGTACTTC. The chain joins TRBV7-9 to TRBJ2-7; possibly TRBD2 for D (5 bases). The V and J ends lost 3 bases and 2 bases respectively, with 17 bases between them. This CDR3 comprises 16 residues. Looked up from germline, CDR1 is SEHNR and CDR2 is FQNEAQ (reference sequence).

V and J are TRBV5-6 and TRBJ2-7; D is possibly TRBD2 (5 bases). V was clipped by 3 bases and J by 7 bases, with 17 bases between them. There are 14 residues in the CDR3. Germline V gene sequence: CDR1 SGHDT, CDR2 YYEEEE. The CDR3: CASSSSGSPSEQYF. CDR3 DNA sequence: TGTGCCAGCAGCTCATCGGGATCCCCGTCTGAGCAGTACTTC.

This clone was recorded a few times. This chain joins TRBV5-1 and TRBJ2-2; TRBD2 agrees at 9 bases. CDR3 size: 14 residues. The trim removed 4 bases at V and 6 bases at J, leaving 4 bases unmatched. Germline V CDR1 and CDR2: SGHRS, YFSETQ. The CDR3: CASSGVAGAGELFF. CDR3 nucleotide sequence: TGCGCCAGCAGCGGGGTAGCGGGAGCCGGGGAGCTGTTTTTT.

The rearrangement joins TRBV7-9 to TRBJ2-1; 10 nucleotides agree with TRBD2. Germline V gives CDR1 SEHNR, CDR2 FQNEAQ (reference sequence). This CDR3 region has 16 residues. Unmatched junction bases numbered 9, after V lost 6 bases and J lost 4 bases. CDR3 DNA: TGTGCCAGCAGGCGATACGGGACTAGCGCTTACAATGAGCAGTTCTTC. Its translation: CASRRYGTSAYNEQFF.

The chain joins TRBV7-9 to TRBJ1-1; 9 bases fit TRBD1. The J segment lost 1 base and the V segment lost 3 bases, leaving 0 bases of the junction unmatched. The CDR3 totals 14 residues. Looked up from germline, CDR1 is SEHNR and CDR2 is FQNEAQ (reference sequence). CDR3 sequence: CASSLGQGNTEAFF. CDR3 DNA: TGTGCCAGCAGCTTGGGACAGGGGAACACTGAAGCTTTCTTT.

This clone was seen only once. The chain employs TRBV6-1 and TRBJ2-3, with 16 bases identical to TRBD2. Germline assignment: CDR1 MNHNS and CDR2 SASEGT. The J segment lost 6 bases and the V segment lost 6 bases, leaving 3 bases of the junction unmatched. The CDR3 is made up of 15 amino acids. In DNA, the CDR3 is TGTGCCAGCAGGGGACTAGCGGGAGGGAAGGATACGCAGTATTTT. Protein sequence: CASRGLAGGKDTQYF.

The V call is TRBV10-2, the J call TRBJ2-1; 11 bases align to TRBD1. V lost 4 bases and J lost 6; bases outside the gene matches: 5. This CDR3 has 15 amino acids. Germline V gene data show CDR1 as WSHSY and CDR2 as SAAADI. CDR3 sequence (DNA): TGCGCCAGCAGTGTCGGGACAGGGGGGATCAATGAGCAGTTCTTC. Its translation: CASSVGTGGINEQFF.

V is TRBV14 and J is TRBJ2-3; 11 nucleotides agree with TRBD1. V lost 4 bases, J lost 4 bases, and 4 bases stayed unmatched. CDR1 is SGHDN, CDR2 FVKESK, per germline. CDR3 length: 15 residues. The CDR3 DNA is TGTGCCAGCAGCCGGACAGGGGGCGTTGCAGATACGCAGTATTTT. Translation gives CASSRTGGVADTQYF.

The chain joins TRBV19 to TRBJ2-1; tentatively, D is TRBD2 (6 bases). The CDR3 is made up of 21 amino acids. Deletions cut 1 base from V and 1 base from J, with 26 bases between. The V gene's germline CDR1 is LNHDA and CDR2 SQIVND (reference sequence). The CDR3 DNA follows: TGTGCCAGTAGTATAGGTCTCGGGACTTTCACACTGGGGGTTTCCTACAATGAGCAGTTCTTC. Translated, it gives CASSIGLGTFTLGVSYNEQFF.

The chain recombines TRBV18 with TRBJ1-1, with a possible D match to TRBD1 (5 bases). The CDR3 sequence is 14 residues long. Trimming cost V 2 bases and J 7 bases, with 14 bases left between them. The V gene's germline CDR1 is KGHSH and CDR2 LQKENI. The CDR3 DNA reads TGTGCCAGCTCACCATACTCGCTCGGGGGTGAAGCTTTCTTT. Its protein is CASSPYSLGGEAFF.

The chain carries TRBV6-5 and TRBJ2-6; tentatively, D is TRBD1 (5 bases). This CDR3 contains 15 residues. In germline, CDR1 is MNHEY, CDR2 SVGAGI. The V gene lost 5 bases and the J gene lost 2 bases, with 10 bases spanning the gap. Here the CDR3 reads CASSPQGTGANVLTF. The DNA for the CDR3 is TGTGCCAGCAGTCCTCAGGGAACTGGGGCCAACGTCCTGACTTTC.

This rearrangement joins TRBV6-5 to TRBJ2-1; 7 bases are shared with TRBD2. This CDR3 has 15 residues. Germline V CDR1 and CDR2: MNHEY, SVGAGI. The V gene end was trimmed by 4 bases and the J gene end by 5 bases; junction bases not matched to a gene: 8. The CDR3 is CASSSTGTNHNEQFF. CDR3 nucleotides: TGTGCCAGCAGTTCAACCGGGACTAACCACAATGAGCAGTTCTTC.

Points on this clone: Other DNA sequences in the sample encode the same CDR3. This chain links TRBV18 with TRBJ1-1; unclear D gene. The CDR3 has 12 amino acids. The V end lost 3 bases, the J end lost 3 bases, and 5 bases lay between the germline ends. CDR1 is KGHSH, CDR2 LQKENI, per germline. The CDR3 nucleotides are TGTGCCAGCTCACCCGGGGACACTGAAGCTTTCTTT. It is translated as CASSPGDTEAFF.

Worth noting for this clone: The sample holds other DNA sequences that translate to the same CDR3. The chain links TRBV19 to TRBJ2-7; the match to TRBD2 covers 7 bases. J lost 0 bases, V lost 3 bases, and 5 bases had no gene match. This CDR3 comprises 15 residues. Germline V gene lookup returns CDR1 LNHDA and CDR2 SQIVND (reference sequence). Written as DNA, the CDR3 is TGTGCCAGTAGTATTGCCGGGGGGAGCTCCTACGAGCAGTACTTC. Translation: CASSIAGGSSYEQYF.

The CDR3 DNA follows: TGTGCCTGCGCGACAGGGGGCGAGCAGCCCCAGCATTTT. The encoded protein is CACATGGEQPQHF. This rearrangement joins TRBV30 to TRBJ1-5; 10 bases line up with TRBD1. Germline values: CDR1 GTSNPN, CDR2 SVGIG (reference sequence). J gave up 7 bases and V 6 bases, and 6 bases lay outside the gene matches. The CDR3 has 13 residues. The full variable domain, in which reference TRBV30 and TRBJ1-5 provide the parts outside the CDR3, is SQTIHQWPATLVQPVGSPLSLECTVEGTSNPNLYWYRQAAGRGLQLLFYSVGIGQISSEVPQNLSASRPQDRQFILSSKKLLLSDSGFYLCACATGGEQPQHFGDGTRLSIL.

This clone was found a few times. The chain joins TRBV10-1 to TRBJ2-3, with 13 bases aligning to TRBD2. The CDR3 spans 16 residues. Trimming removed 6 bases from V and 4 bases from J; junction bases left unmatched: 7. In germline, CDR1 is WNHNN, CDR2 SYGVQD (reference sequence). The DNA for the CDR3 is TGCGCCAGCAGCTTACTAGCGGGAGGGCCCCCAGATACGCAGTATTTT. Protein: CASSLLAGGPPDTQYF.